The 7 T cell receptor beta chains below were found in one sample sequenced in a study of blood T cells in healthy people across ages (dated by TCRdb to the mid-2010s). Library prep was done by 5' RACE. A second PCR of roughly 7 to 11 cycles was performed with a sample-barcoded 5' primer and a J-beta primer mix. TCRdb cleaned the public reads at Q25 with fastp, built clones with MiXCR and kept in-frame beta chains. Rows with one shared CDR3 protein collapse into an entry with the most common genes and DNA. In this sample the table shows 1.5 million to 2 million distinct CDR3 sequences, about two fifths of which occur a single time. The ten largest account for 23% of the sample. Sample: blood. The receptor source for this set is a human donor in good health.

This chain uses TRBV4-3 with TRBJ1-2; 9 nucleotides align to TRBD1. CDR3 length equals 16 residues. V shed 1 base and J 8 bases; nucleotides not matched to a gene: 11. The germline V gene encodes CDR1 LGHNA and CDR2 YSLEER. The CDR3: CASSQGPTGGAWGYTF. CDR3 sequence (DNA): TGCGCCAGCAGCCAAGGACCAACAGGGGGCGCGTGGGGCTACACCTTC.

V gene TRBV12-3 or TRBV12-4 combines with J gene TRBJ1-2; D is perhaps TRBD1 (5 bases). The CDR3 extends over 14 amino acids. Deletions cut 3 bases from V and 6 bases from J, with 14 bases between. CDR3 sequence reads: CASSFDSFFNGYTF. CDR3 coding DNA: TGTGCCAGCAGTTTCGACAGTTTTTTTAATGGCTACACCTTC.

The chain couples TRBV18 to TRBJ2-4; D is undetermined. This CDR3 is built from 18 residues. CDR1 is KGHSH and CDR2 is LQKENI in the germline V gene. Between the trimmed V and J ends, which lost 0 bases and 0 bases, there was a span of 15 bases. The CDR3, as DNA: TGTGCCAGCTCACCACCTACAGCTTTACTACTAGCCAAAAACATTCAGTACTTC. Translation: CASSPPTALLLAKNIQYF. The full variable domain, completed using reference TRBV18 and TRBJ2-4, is NAGVMQNPRHLVRRRGQEARLRCSPMKGHSHVYWYRQLPEEGLKFMVYLQKENIIDESGMPKERFSAEFPKEGPSILRIQQVVRGDSAAYFCASSPPTALLLAKNIQYFGAGTRLSVL.

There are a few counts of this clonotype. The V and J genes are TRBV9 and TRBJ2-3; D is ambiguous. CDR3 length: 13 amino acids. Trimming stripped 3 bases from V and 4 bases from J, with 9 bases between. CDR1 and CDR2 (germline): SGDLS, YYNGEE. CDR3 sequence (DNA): TGTGCCAGCAGCGCTGGGTTGTCAGATACGCAGTATTTT. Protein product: CASSAGLSDTQYF.

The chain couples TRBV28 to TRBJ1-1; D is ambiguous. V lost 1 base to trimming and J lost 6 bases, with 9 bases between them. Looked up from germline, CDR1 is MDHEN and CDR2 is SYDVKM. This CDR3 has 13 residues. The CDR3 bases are TGTGCCAGCAGTTTATTAGCGGGCCCTGAAGCTTTCTTT. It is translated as CASSLLAGPEAFF.

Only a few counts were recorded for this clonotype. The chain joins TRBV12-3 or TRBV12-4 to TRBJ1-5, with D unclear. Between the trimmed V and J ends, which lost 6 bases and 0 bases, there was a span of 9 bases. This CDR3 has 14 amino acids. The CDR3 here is CASSPDISNQPQHF. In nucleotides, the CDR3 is TGTGCCAGCAGCCCCGACATTAGCAATCAGCCCCAGCATTTT.

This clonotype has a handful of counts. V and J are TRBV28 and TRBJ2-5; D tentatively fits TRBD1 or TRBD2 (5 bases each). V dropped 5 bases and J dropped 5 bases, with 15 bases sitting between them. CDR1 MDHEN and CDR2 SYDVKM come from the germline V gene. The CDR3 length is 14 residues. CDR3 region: CASSGEGPRETQYF. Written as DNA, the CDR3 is TGTGCCAGCAGTGGAGAGGGACCACGGGAGACCCAGTACTTC.